The T cell receptor beta chain described here comes from a study of beta chain features in type 1 diabetes. Study-level points and caveats: Shorter TCRB CDR3s, moderately but significantly so, were found in Type 1 diabetes patients in all four CD4+ subsets. It was among patients, rather than healthy donors, that naive, central memory and Treg TCRB repertoires appeared more similar.

V lost 6 bases and J lost 0, with 11 bases in between. The CDR3 extends over 14 amino acids. CDR1 and CDR2 from the germline V gene are SGHNT and YENEEA. With regard to this clone: The antigen remains undetermined.

Each of the CD4+ naive, central memory, regulatory and stem cell-like memory populations was sorted via CD45RO/CCR7/CD25/CD127/CD95/CD27. Reverse transcription of all isolated RNA meant that expressed TCRB transcripts were sequenced. The protocol was immunoSEQ multiplex PCR, while the TCRdb copy is restricted to in-frame clones and leaves out a portion. The table records tens of thousands of clones, approximately 47% of them present only once. The sample was central memory CD4+ T cells from blood. The rearrangement uses TRBV11-3 and TRBJ1-1; D uncertain. This TCR was sampled from a man aged 25-45 years with type 1 diabetes. The chain's CDR3 is CASRRTRLNTEAFF. The CDR3 DNA is TGTGCCAGCAGGAGAACGCGGCTGAACACTGAAGCTTTCTTT.